This T cell receptor (beta chain) was identified in a study of CD8 T cells in Susac syndrome. About 0.5 to 1 ug RNA was reverse transcribed with random hexamers. It was immunoSEQ multiplex PCR that amplified TCR beta CDR3 across 54 Vbeta and 13 Jbeta. TCRdb itself ran the immunoSEQ multiplex PCR reads through MiXCR, one entry per CDR3 protein. Altogether over 100,000 distinct CDR3 sequences are present, roughly 95% being singletons, with the ten largest covering more than 0.095%. The CDR3 length is 15 residues. Germline loops: CDR1 SGHRS, CDR2 YFSETQ. V lost 1 base, J lost 5 bases, and 12 bases lay in between. Through negative isolation, CD4+ and CD8+ T cells were obtained, while TEMRA cells were enriched using FACS. Findings and caveats of the study: A relatively small number of individuals underwent TCR sequencing and HLA analysis.

Comment on this clonotype: The antigen is unknown.

The J gene is TRBJ2-2, the V gene TRBV5-1; tentatively, D is TRBD1 (5 bases). Sequencing input: CD4+ T cells from PBMCs. The receptor was derived from a human donor in good health. The chain's CDR3 is CASSLFRTSTGELFF. The CDR3 DNA is TGCGCCAGCAGCTTGTTTCGGACATCTACCGGGGAGCTGTTTTTT.